These T cell receptor beta chains were read from a single sample in a study of vaccination and CD4 T cells after COVID-19. TCRdb processed the PCR reads anew with MiXCR; each CDR3 protein has one entry. The data show about 12,000 distinct CDR3 sequences, around two fifths seen once. These receptors' antigens are unknown. The specimen was cultured CD4+ T cells from blood. The source of these receptors is a human donor with COVID-19. CDR3s include the opening cysteine and the closing phenylalanine or tryptophan. The D gene is left open where the match is weak. Clone size, where shown, is once, few, many, or a class for clones that have expanded.

d_call j_call clone_size v_call cdr3_length cdr3_aa cdr3_nt
TRBD2 TRBJ2-1 NA TRBV9 16 CASSVVGAGGYNEQFF TGTGCCAGCAGCGTAGTAGGTGCGGGGGGCTACAATGAGCAGTTCTTC
NA TRBJ1-2 NA TRBV11-3 15 CASSHYREANYGYTF TGTGCCAGCAGCCACTACAGGGAAGCTAACTATGGCTACACCTTC
NA TRBJ1-1 NA TRBV20-1 13 CSASRTAATEAFF TGCAGTGCTAGTCGGACTGCAGCCACTGAAGCTTTCTTT
NA TRBJ1-2 few TRBV20-1 14 CSARDPRQSYGYTF TGCAGTGCTAGGGACCCGAGACAGAGCTATGGCTACACCTTC
NA TRBJ1-1 NA TRBV11-3 11 CASSRTGNAFF TGTGCCAGCAGCCGAACAGGGAACGCTTTCTTT
NA TRBJ2-4 NA TRBV7-8 19 CASSSRRWTDPSMQNIQYF TGTGCCAGCAGCTCACGGAGATGGACAGACCCGAGTATGCAAAACATTCAGTACTTC
NA TRBJ2-5 NA TRBV5-6 17 CASREGVVDRYVETQYF TGTGCCAGCAGAGAAGGGGTGGTCGATCGGTACGTTGAGACCCAGTACTTC
TRBD1 TRBJ1-4 NA TRBV28 14 CASSRQGSNEKLFF TGTGCCAGCAGTCGACAGGGGTCTAATGAAAAACTGTTTTTT
NA TRBJ2-7 NA TRBV7-2 14 CASGPRRGGGEQYF TGTGCCAGCGGCCCACGTCGTGGCGGCGGTGAGCAGTACTTC
TRBD1 TRBJ1-1 few TRBV6-5 15 CASSSWTGEGTEAFF TGTGCCAGCAGTTCCTGGACAGGGGAGGGGACTGAAGCTTTCTTT
NA TRBJ2-7 NA TRBV12-5 13 CASGLHGSLAWDF TGTGCTAGTGGTTTGCATGGTTCCCTGGCATGGGACTTC
NA TRBJ2-3 once TRBV5-1 13 CASSLGGPDTQYF TGCGCCAGCAGCTTGGGGGGCCCAGATACGCAGTATTTT
NA TRBJ2-3 NA TRBV15 14 CATSRAPATDTQYF TGTGCCACCAGCAGAGCCCCTGCCACAGATACGCAGTATTTT
NA TRBJ1-2 NA TRBV12-5 14 CASGLWRGIGGYTF TGTGCTAGTGGTTTGTGGCGGGGAATAGGTGGCTACACCTTC
TRBD2 TRBJ2-2 NA TRBV19 13 CASRGGSTGELFF TGTGCCAGCCGGGGGGGCTCCACCGGGGAGCTGTTTTTT
NA TRBJ1-5 few TRBV30 14 CAWSDQPVNQPQHF TGTGCCTGGAGTGACCAACCGGTCAATCAGCCCCAGCATTTT
NA TRBJ1-5 few TRBV29-1 13 CSARDNYNQPQHF TGCAGCGCCCGGGACAACTACAATCAGCCCCAGCATTTT
NA TRBJ1-1 few TRBV20-1 12 CSAKGRNTEAFF TGCAGTGCTAAGGGGAGGAACACTGAAGCTTTCTTT
NA TRBJ2-5 NA TRBV7-3 13 CASSWGLGETQYF TGTGCCAGCAGCTGGGGACTCGGTGAGACCCAGTACTTC
TRBD1 TRBJ1-2 NA TRBV19 17 CASSNGYGTGHDYGYTF TGTGCCAGTAGTAATGGGTACGGGACAGGGCATGACTATGGCTACACCTTC
NA TRBJ1-1 NA TRBV10-2 14 CATKGGGENTEAFF TGCGCCACCAAAGGGGGGGGCGAGAACACTGAAGCTTTCTTT
NA TRBJ1-2 NA TRBV6-2/TRBV6-3 16 CASTDGVDGTNYGYTF TGTGCCAGCACCGACGGGGTTGACGGAACTAACTATGGCTACACCTTC
NA TRBJ1-3 NA TRBV7-2 15 CASSLVGGLGNTIYF TGTGCCAGCAGCTTAGTGGGGGGTCTTGGAAACACCATATATTTT
TRBD1 TRBJ1-5 few TRBV5-3 15 CASSLEGQAGQPQHF TGTGCCAGCAGCTTGGAGGGACAGGCGGGTCAGCCCCAGCATTTT
NA TRBJ1-5 NA TRBV5-5 14 CASSFRADNQPQHF TGTGCCAGCAGCTTCAGGGCAGACAATCAGCCCCAGCATTTT
TRBD2 TRBJ2-5 NA TRBV5-1 18 CASSLANVGGGVQETQYF TGCGCCAGCAGCTTGGCCAACGTCGGCGGGGGGGTCCAAGAGACCCAGTACTTC
TRBD2 TRBJ2-5 few TRBV11-2 16 CASSGMGKRGGGTQYF TGTGCCAGCAGCGGCATGGGGAAGCGGGGGGGCGGGACCCAGTACTTC
NA TRBJ1-1 few TRBV20-1 11 CLYPGKAEAFF TGCCTTTATCCAGGGAAAGCTGAAGCTTTCTTT
NA TRBJ1-2 NA TRBV12-3/TRBV12-4 11 CASSLRGGYTF TGTGCCAGCAGTTTGCGGGGTGGCTACACCTTC
TRBD1 TRBJ2-5 NA TRBV20-1 12 CSAKGAAETQYF TGCAGTGCTAAGGGGGCGGCAGAGACCCAGTACTTC
NA TRBJ1-6 NA TRBV19 15 CASSPGSSYNSPLHF TGTGCCAGTAGCCCGGGCAGCTCCTATAATTCACCCCTCCACTTT
TRBD1 TRBJ2-7 few TRBV7-2 16 CASSSTGTGGGYEQYF TGTGCCAGCAGCTCGACCGGGACAGGGGGCGGATACGAGCAGTACTTC
NA TRBJ1-5 NA TRBV2 13 CASSEAPNQPQHF TGTGCCAGCAGTGAAGCTCCGAATCAGCCCCAGCATTTT
NA TRBJ2-5 few TRBV20-1 12 CSARDPGPTQYF TGCAGTGCTAGAGATCCCGGGCCGACCCAGTACTTC
TRBD1 TRBJ1-2 NA TRBV30 14 CAWSLQGNLYGYTF TGTGCCTGGAGCTTACAGGGGAATCTCTATGGCTACACCTTC
TRBD2 TRBJ2-7 few TRBV6-5 13 CASSFLAGYEQYF TGTGCCAGCAGTTTCCTAGCGGGTTACGAGCAGTACTTC
NA TRBJ2-2 few TRBV19 13 CASSILSHGELFF TGTGCCAGTAGTATACTCAGTCACGGGGAGCTGTTTTTT